Here is one T cell receptor beta chain with its context. As processed by the authors: Amplification of reference gene primers was used by the study to estimate nucleated cell counts. Repertoires were generated with immunoSEQ multiplex PCR, while TCRdb's copy carries only in-frame clones and drops some. The V and J calls and clone size come from that table; D and trimming were worked out from the DNA. The sample shows 140,000 or so clones, around 77% of them seen only once. There are 15 residues in the CDR3. Germline CDR1 is SQVTM and CDR2 is ANQGSEA. Trimming took 7 bases from V and 9 from J; bases not matched to a gene: 17. This record belongs to a study of blood T cell repertoires in COVID-19. For the study at large: Sites in the United States, Italy and Spain provided acute and convalescent COVID-19 samples. In each case, the material was cDNA or gDNA derived from T cells, B-cell-depleted T cells, or PBMCs.

Sequences were obtained from peripheral blood. This TCR was sampled from a man between 45 and 60 years old with active or convalescent COVID-19. The chain recombines TRBV29-1 with TRBJ2-1, with 8 bases aligning to TRBD2. DNA of the CDR3: TGCAGCGCCCCTGAGGTAGCGGGAATTACTGGTGAGCAGTTCTTC. This codes for CSAPEVAGITGEQFF.